This T cell receptor (beta chain) was identified in a study of response to subunit inactivated influenza vaccine. Findings and limits, study-wide: Authors suggested each seasonal influenza vaccination recruits few new T cells.

In the case of this clonotype: Its antigen is not known.

Trimming pared 4 bases from V and 6 bases from J, leaving 9 bases between. Germline values: CDR1 DFQATT, CDR2 SNEGSKA (reference sequence). The CDR3 length is 12 residues. TCRdb reprocessed the RT-PCR reads with MiXCR, giving one entry per CDR3 protein. The table records hundreds of thousands of distinct CDR3 sequences, 15% to 17% of them present only once. Specimen: PBMCs from blood, collected approximately 13 days after vaccination. This clonotype was sampled from a man aged 50 or older who received an inactivated influenza vaccine. This chain uses TRBV20-1 with TRBJ2-2; D call uncertain. The DNA for the CDR3 is TGCAGTGCTAAAGGATCGCCCGGGGAGCTGTTTTTT. This translates into CSAKGSPGELFF.